One sample yielded the 17 T cell receptor beta chains listed below, sequenced in a study of blood T cell repertoires in COVID-19 (dated by TCRdb to the early 2020s). Preparation of the library involved the immunoSEQ multiplex PCR assay. This immuneACCESS table, as held by TCRdb, lists in-frame sequences with V and J called but not all clones. Of the missing ones, under half trace to an unresolved V gene in checked studies; the others have no known cause. Recorded for this sample are 250,000 to 300,000 clones; 85% of them occurred a single time. Together, the top ten hold 5% to 6.5% of the sample. Sequencing used peripheral blood. These receptors came from a man aged 45 to 65 with active or convalescent COVID-19.

This clone was counted a single time. This sequence joins TRBV12-5 and TRBJ1-5; D is undetermined. The V end lost 2 bases, the J end lost 7 bases, and 6 bases lay between the germline ends. The length of the CDR3 is 12 residues. Looked up from germline, CDR1 is LGHNT and CDR2 is FRNRAP. DNA of the CDR3: TGTGCTAGTGGTTTGCCGCGACAGCCCCAGCATTTT. Translated: CASGLPRQPQHF.

The gene calls are TRBV6-5 and TRBJ2-1; D ambiguous. Germline CDR1 MNHEY, CDR2 SVGAGI. V lost 4 bases and J 7 bases, leaving 8 bases between the germline ends. This CDR3 comprises 12 residues. The CDR3 loop reads CASSSSQNEQFF. CDR3 sequence (DNA): TGTGCCAGCAGTTCAAGCCAAAATGAGCAGTTCTTC.

V gene TRBV29-1 combines with J gene TRBJ2-5; 12 nucleotides align to TRBD1. CDR3 length equals 13 residues. The germline gives CDR1 SQVTM, CDR2 ANQGSEA. J was trimmed by 5 bases and V by 4 bases; bases with no gene match: 2. CDR3 sequence reads: CSVGGTGGETQYF. The CDR3 DNA follows: TGCAGCGTTGGAGGGACAGGGGGCGAGACCCAGTACTTC.

The rearrangement links TRBV5-1 to TRBJ2-1; 7 bases agree with TRBD2. The length of the CDR3 is 13 residues. CDR1 is SGHRS and CDR2 is YFSETQ in the germline V gene. V was pared by 1 base and J by 7 bases, with 2 bases of the junction left unmatched. The DNA for the CDR3 is TGCGCCAGCAGCTTGAGCGGGGTGAATGAGCAGTTCTTC. Its translation is CASSLSGVNEQFF.

The CDR3 protein is CSVEDPSPTSDYNEQFF. CDR3 bases: TGCAGCGTTGAAGATCCTTCTCCGACTAGCGACTACAATGAGCAGTTCTTC. V usage is TRBV29-1 and J usage is TRBJ2-1; 8 bases are shared with TRBD2. The V gene end was trimmed by 0 bases and the J gene end by 3 bases; junction bases not matched to a gene: 10. CDR3 size: 17 residues. Germline V lookup: CDR1 SQVTM, CDR2 ANQGSEA.

This sequence joins TRBV11-2 and TRBJ2-1, with D perhaps TRBD2 (5 bases). CDR1 SGHAT and CDR2 FQNNGV come from the germline V gene. The CDR3 loop spans 13 amino acids. The V gene lost 0 bases and the J gene lost 10 bases, with 10 bases spanning the gap. This CDR3 reads CASSLDLRREQFF. CDR3 coding DNA: TGTGCCAGCAGCTTAGATCTCAGGAGGGAGCAGTTCTTC.

Worth noting for this clone: Other nucleotide sequences from this sample produce the same CDR3. The chain has TRBV7-9 and TRBJ2-1; TRBD2 matches 8 bases. The length of the CDR3 is 16 residues. The trim removed 0 bases at V and 1 base at J, leaving 2 bases unmatched. Germline V gene data show CDR1 as SEHNR and CDR2 as FQNEAQ (reference sequence). The CDR3 DNA sequence: TGTGCCAGCAGCTTAGCTAGCGGGGCGTCCTACAATGAGCAGTTCTTC. Its protein product is CASSLASGASYNEQFF.

In its sample, this clone was seen once. This chain links TRBV19 with TRBJ2-1, with D uncertain. Per germline, CDR1 LNHDA and CDR2 SQIVND (reference sequence). This CDR3 spans 13 amino acids. Trimming cost V 3 bases and J 3 bases, with 6 bases left between them. For the CDR3, the DNA is TGTGCCAGTAGTATGGGCAGCTACAATGAGCAGTTCTTC. Translated: CASSMGSYNEQFF.

This clone occurred once. The chain uses TRBV5-1 and TRBJ2-3, with D possibly being TRBD1 (6 bases). The CDR3 loop spans 16 amino acids. Trimming removed 4 bases at V and 0 bases at J, with 15 bases between. CDR1 is SGHRS and CDR2 is YFSETQ in the germline V gene. The CDR3 DNA is TGCGCCAGCAGCACAGGGACCACCGGCAGCACAGATACGCAGTATTTT. This codes for CASSTGTTGSTDTQYF.

The chain couples TRBV19 to TRBJ1-1; D gene ambiguous. The CDR3 covers 13 residues. Germline V lookup: CDR1 LNHDA, CDR2 SQIVND (reference sequence). The V end was cut by 6 bases, the J end by 4 bases, with 12 bases between. The CDR3 is CASRKLDGTEAFF. In nucleotides, the CDR3 is TGTGCCAGTAGGAAGCTTGATGGCACTGAAGCTTTCTTT.

This clone was found a few times. V usage is TRBV6-1 and J usage is TRBJ2-7; D might be TRBD1 (6 bases). V lost 2 bases, J lost 6 bases, and 17 bases lay in between. The CDR3 has 15 residues. Germline V lookup: CDR1 MNHNS, CDR2 SASEGT. CDR3 protein: CASSELAGGLGEQYF. In nucleotides, the CDR3 is TGTGCCAGCAGTGAACTAGCTGGGGGCCTGGGCGAGCAGTACTTC.

V gene TRBV9 combines with J gene TRBJ1-1, with 8 bases aligning to TRBD1. Unmatched junction bases numbered 8, after V lost 4 bases and J lost 0 bases. The germline gives CDR1 SGDLS, CDR2 YYNGEE. This CDR3 is 16 amino acids long. DNA for the CDR3: TGTGCCAGCAGCTCCGGGACAGGATTTATGAACACTGAAGCTTTCTTT. Translating gives CASSSGTGFMNTEAFF.

This clone appeared a few times. In DNA, the CDR3 is TGCGCCAGCAGCCAAGAGTTGAGCTCATTAGCGGGAGCGACAGATACGCAGTATTTT. Translation gives CASSQELSSLAGATDTQYF. The chain recombines TRBV4-1 with TRBJ2-3, with TRBD2 identical over 9 bases. In germline, CDR1 is MGHRA, CDR2 YSYEKL. The V and J ends lost 0 bases and 3 bases, in that order; junction bases with no gene match: 13. CDR3 length equals 19 residues.

The CDR3, as DNA: TGTGCCTGGAGTCCGAAGTCACAGGTTGCTGGCTACACCTTC. It yields the protein CAWSPKSQVAGYTF. This chain uses TRBV30 with TRBJ1-2; tentatively, D is TRBD1 (5 bases). CDR3 length: 14 residues. Trimming pared 2 bases from V and 7 bases from J, leaving 17 bases between. Germline V lookup: CDR1 GTSNPN, CDR2 SVGIG (reference sequence). The full variable domain, with the rest looked up from reference TRBV30 and TRBJ1-2, is SQTIHQWPATLVQPVGSPLSLECTVEGTSNPNLYWYRQAAGRGLQLLFYSVGIGQISSEVPQNLSASRPQDRQFILSSKKLLLSDSGFYLCAWSPKSQVAGYTFGSGTRLTVV.

Note on this clone: This CDR3 is also generated by other DNA sequences in the sample. The rearrangement links TRBV5-4 to TRBJ1-2; 9 bases fit TRBD1. The germline V gene has CDR1 SGHNT and CDR2 YYREEE (reference sequence). V lost 2 bases, J lost 8 bases, and 4 bases stayed unmatched. The CDR3 loop spans 13 amino acids. CDR3 DNA: TGTGCCAGCAGCTTACAGGGGGCTCAGGGCTACACCTTC. Residues: CASSLQGAQGYTF.

This chain joins TRBV2 and TRBJ2-7; 10 bases align to TRBD2. This CDR3 spans 14 amino acids. J lost 6 bases, V lost 9 bases, and 11 bases had no gene match. Germline values: CDR1 SNHLY, CDR2 FYNNEI. CDR3 nucleotides: TGTGCCAGACGGGAGAATAGCGGGGGGCTCGAGCAGTACTTC. The encoded protein is CARRENSGGLEQYF.

This chain uses TRBV7-9 with TRBJ2-3; 11 bases fit TRBD2. CDR3 size: 16 residues. CDR1 SEHNR and CDR2 FQNEAQ come from the germline V gene (reference sequence). Trimming cost V 1 base and J 6 bases; bases outside gene matches: 6. CDR3 bases: TGTGCCAGCAGCTTAGAACTAGCGGGAGTACTGGATACGCAGTATTTT. Protein product: CASSLELAGVLDTQYF. Full variable domain (rest looked up from reference TRBV7-9 and TRBJ2-3): DTGVSQNPRHKITKRGQNVTFRCDPISEHNRLYWYRQTLGQGPEFLTYFQNEAQLEKSRLLSDRFSAERPKGSFSTLEIQRTEQGDSAMYLCASSLELAGVLDTQYFGPGTRLTVL.